The 7 T cell receptor beta chains reported below all come from one sample, sequenced in a study of T cell responses to AZD1222 COVID-19 vaccine. Only in-frame clones appear in the TCRdb table, and some are missing; sequencing was by immunoSEQ multiplex PCR. Of more than 150,000 clones listed, approximately 90% are singletons. The source material was peripheral blood, sampled on day 0 of AZD1222 vaccination. Receptors were obtained from an adult in good health.

This chain joins TRBV4-3 and TRBJ1-3, with TRBD1 matching over 7 bases. The germline CDR1 and CDR2 sequences are LGHNA and YSLEER. CDR3 length: 15 amino acids. V was pared by 1 base and J by 5 bases, with 5 bases of the junction left unmatched. As DNA, the CDR3 is TGCGCCAGCAGCCAAGCAAAGGGGGCTAGAAACACCATATATTTT. Translated: CASSQAKGARNTIYF.

This chain connects TRBV13 to TRBJ2-3; D not certain. Germline lookup yields CDR1 PRHDT and CDR2 FYEKMQ (reference sequence). The CDR3 totals 13 residues. Trimming pared 3 bases from V and 7 bases from J, leaving 11 bases between. The CDR3 protein is CASSLRLSNTQYF. The CDR3, as DNA: TGTGCCAGCAGCTTGAGGTTATCGAATACGCAGTATTTT.

V usage is TRBV7-3 and J usage is TRBJ2-1; 12 bases align to TRBD1. From germline, CDR1 is SGHTA and CDR2 FQGTGA. With V trimmed by 2 bases and J by 10 bases, 3 bases remained unmatched. This CDR3 is 14 amino acids long. The CDR3 spells CASSLGTGGQEQFF. The CDR3 DNA follows: TGTGCCAGCAGCTTAGGGACAGGGGGCCAGGAGCAGTTCTTC.

This sequence joins TRBV27 and TRBJ1-5, with D unclear. Germline CDR1 MNHEY, CDR2 SMNVEV (reference sequence). V lost 4 bases to trimming and J lost 6 bases, with 16 bases between them. This CDR3 spans 15 amino acids. CDR3 sequence (DNA): TGTGCCAGCAGTTCGCTCAGGTCGTGGGTTCAGCCCCAGCATTTT. This encodes CASSSLRSWVQPQHF.

This rearrangement joins TRBV7-3 to TRBJ2-7; the D is unclear. This CDR3 is 13 amino acids long. Looked up from germline, CDR1 is SGHTA and CDR2 is FQGTGA. V was cut by 1 base and J by 6 bases, with 10 bases left in between. The CDR3 reads CASSLIQAGEQYF. The CDR3 DNA reads TGTGCCAGCAGCTTAATTCAGGCCGGCGAGCAGTACTTC. Full variable domain (missing parts from reference TRBV7-3 and TRBJ2-7): GAGVSQTPSNKVTEKGKYVELRCDPISGHTALYWYRQSLGQGPEFLIYFQGTGAADDSGLPNDRFFAVRPEGSVSTLKIQRTERGDSAVYLCASSLIQAGEQYFGPGTRLTVT.

This clone was observed once. The rearrangement uses TRBV18 and TRBJ2-7, with 11 bases lining up with TRBD2. V gave up 6 bases and J gave up 2 bases; unmatched junction bases: 6. Germline CDR1 is KGHSH and CDR2 is LQKENI. The CDR3 has 15 amino acids. This chain's CDR3 is CASSPGLAVPYEQYF. The CDR3 bases are TGTGCCAGCTCGCCGGGACTAGCGGTCCCCTACGAGCAGTACTTC.

The chain links TRBV12-3 or TRBV12-4 to TRBJ2-2; the D is unclear. Trimming cost V 2 bases and J 8 bases, with 6 bases left between them. The CDR3 has 12 residues. The CDR3 is CASSLNAGELFF. In nucleotides, the CDR3 is TGTGCCAGCAGTTTAAATGCGGGGGAGCTGTTTTTT.